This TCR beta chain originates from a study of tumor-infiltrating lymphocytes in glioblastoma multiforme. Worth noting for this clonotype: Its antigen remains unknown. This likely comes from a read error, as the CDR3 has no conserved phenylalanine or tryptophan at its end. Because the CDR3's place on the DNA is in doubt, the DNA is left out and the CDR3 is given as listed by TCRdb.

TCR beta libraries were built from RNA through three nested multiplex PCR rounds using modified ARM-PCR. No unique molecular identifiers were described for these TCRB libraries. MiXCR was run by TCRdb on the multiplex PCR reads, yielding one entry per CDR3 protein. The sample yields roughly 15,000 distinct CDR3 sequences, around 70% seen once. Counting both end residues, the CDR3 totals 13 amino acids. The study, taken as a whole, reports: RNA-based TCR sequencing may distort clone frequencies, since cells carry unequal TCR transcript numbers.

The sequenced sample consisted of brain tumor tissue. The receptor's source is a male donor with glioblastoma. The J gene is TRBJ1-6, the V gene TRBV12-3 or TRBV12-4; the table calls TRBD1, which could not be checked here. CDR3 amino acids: CASSPFRRSPPNL.